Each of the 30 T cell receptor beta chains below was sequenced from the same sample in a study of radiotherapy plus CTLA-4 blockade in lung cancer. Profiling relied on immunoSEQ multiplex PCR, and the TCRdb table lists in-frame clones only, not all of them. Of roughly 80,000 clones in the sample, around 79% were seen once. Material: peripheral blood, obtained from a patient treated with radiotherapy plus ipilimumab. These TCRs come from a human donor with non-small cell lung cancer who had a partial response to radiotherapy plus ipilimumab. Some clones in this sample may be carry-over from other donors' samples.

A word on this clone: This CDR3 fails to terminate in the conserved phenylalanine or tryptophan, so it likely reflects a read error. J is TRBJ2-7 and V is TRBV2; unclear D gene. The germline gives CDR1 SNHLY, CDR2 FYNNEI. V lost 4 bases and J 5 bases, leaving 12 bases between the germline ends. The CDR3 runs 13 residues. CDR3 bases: TGTGCCAGCAGTGTGGGCGCCCCCAACGAGCAGTACCTC. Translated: CASSVGAPNEQYL.

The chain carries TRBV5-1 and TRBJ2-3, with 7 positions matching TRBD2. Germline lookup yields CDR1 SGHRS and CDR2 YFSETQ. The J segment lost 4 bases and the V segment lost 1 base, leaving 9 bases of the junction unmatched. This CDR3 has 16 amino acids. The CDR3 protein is CASSLNGRTSSDTQYF. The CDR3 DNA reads TGCGCCAGCAGCTTGAACGGAAGGACTAGTTCAGATACGCAGTATTTT. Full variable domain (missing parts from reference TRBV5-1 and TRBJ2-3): KAGVTQTPRYLIKTRGQQVTLSCSPISGHRSVSWYQQTPGQGLQFLFEYFSETQRNKGNFPGRFSGRQFSNSRSEMNVSTLELGDSALYLCASSLNGRTSSDTQYFGPGTRLTVL.

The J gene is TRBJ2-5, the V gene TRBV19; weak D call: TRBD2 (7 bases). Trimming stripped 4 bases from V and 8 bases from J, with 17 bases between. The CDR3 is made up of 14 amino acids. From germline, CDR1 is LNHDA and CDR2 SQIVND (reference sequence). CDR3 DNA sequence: TGTGCCAGTAGTACCCGAGGGGGGGCCGAAACCCAGTACTTC. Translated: CASSTRGGAETQYF.

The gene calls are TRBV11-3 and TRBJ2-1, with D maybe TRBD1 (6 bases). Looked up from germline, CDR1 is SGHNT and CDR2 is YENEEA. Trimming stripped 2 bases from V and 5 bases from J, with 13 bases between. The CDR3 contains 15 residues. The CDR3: CASSLRQVANNEQFF. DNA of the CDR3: TGTGCCAGCAGCTTAAGACAGGTGGCAAACAATGAGCAGTTCTTC.

CDR3 region: CAISGGGNEQYF. In nucleotides, the CDR3 is TGTGCCATCAGTGGAGGGGGAAACGAGCAGTACTTC. The J gene is TRBJ2-5, the V gene TRBV10-3; a possible D gene is TRBD1 (6 bases). The assigned J gene may be wrong: the sequence end matches TRBJ2-7 better. The CDR3 has 12 amino acids. CDR1 and CDR2 (germline): ENHRY, SYGVKD.

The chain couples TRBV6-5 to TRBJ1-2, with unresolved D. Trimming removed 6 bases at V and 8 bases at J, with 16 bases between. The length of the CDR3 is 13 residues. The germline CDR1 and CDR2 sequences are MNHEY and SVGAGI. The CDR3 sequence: CASRSAGGYGYTF. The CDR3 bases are TGTGCCAGCAGGTCGGCCGGCGGCTACGGCTACACCTTC.

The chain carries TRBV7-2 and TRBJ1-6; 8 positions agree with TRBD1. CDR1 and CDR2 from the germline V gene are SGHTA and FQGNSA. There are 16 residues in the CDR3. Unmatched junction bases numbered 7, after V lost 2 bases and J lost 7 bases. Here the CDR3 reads CASSLQGAIGNSPLHF. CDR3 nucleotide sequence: TGTGCCAGCAGCTTACAGGGGGCGATCGGGAATTCACCCCTCCACTTT.

CDR3 region: CASSFGGTSGGETQYF. The DNA of the CDR3 is TGCGCCAGCAGCTTTGGAGGGACTAGTGGAGGAGAGACCCAGTACTTC. This chain uses TRBV5-1 with TRBJ2-5; 8 bases line up with TRBD2. The CDR3 is 16 amino acids. Germline CDR1 is SGHRS and CDR2 is YFSETQ. V lost 2 bases to trimming and J lost 4 bases; unmatched junction nucleotides: 10.

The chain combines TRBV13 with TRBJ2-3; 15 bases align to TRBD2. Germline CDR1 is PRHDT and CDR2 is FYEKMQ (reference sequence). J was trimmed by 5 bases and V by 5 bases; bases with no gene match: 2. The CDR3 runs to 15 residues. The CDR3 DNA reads TGTGCCAGCAGCCCGGGACTAGCGGGAGGAGATACGCAGTATTTT. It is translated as CASSPGLAGGDTQYF. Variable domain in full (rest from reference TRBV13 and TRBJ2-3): AAGVIQSPRHLIKEKRETATLKCYPIPRHDTVYWYQQGPGQDPQFLISFYEKMQSDKGSIPDRFSAQQFSDYHSELNMSSLELGDSALYFCASSPGLAGGDTQYFGPGTRLTVL.

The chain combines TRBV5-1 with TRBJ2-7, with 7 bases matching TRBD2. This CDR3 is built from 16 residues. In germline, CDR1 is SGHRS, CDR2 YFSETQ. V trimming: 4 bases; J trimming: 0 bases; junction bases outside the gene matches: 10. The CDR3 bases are TGCGCCAGCAGCCCCCTGAATTCGGGGGGCTCCTACGAGCAGTACTTC. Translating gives CASSPLNSGGSYEQYF.

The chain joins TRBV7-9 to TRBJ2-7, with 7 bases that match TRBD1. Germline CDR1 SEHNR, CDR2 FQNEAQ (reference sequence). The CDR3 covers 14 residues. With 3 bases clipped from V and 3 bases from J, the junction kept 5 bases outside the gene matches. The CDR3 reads CASSFERGLYEQYF. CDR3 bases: TGTGCCAGCAGCTTTGAAAGGGGGCTCTACGAGCAGTACTTC.

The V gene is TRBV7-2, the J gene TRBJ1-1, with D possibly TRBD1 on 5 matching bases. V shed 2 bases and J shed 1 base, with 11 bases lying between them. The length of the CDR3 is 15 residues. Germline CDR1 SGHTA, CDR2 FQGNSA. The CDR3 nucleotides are TGTGCCAGCAGCTTACGACTAGGGGCGAACACTGAAGCTTTCTTT. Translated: CASSLRLGANTEAFF.

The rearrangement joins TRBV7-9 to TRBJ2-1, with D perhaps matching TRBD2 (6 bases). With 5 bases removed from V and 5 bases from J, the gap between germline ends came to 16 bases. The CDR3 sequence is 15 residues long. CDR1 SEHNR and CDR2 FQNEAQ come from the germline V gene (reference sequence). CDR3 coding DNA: TGTGCCAGCAGCCTAATAGCGGAACCAAACAATGAGCAGTTCTTC. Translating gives CASSLIAEPNNEQFF.

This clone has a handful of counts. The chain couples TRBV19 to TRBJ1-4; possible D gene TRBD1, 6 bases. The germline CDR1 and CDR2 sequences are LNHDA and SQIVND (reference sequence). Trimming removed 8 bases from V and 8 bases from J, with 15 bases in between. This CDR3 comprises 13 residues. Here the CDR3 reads CASLGWGREKLFF. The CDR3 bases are TGTGCCAGTCTCGGCTGGGGGCGAGAAAAACTGTTTTTT. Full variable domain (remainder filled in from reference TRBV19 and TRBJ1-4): DGGITQSPKYLFRKEGQNVTLSCEQNLNHDAMYWYRQDPGQGLRLIYYSQIVNDFQKGDIAEGYSVSREKKESFPLTVTSAQKNPTAFYLCASLGWGREKLFFGSGTQLSVL.

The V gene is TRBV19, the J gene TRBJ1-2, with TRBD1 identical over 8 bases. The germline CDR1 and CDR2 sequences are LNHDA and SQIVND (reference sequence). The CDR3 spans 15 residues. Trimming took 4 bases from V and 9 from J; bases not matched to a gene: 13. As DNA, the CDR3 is TGTGCCAGTAGTAACGTTCGGGGGACAGGAGGTAGCTACACCTTC. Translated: CASSNVRGTGGSYTF.

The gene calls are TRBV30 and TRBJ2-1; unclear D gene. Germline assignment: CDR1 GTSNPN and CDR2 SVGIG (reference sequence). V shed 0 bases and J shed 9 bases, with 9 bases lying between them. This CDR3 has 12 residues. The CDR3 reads CAWSVAGSEQFF. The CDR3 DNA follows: TGTGCCTGGAGTGTGGCCGGGTCTGAGCAGTTCTTC.

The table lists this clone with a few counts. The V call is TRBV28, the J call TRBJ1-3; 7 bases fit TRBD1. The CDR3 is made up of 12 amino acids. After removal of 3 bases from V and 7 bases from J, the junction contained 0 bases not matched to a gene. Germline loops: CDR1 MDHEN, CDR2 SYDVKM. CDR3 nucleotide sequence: TGTGCCAGCAGTTTGGACAGGAACACCATATATTTT. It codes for CASSLDRNTIYF.

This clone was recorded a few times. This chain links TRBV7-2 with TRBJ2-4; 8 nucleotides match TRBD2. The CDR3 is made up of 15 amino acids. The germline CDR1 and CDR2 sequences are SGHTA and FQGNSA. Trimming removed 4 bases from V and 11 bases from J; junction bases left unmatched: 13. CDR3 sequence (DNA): TGTGCCAGCAGCTCACAGGGTTACGGGAGGGGTTTTCAGTACTTC. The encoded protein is CASSSQGYGRGFQYF.

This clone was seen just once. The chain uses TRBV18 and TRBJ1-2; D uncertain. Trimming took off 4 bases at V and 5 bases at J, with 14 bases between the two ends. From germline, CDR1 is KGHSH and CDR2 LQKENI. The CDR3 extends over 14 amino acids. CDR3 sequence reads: CASSLMEGAYGYTF. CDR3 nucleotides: TGTGCCAGCTCACTAATGGAGGGCGCTTATGGCTACACCTTC.

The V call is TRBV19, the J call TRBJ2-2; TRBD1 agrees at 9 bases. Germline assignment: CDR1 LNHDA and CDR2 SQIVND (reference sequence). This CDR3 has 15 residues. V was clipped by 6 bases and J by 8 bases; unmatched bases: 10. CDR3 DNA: TGTGCCAGTAGCGCCAACAGGGGGCGCCTAGGGGAGCTGTTTTTT. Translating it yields CASSANRGRLGELFF.

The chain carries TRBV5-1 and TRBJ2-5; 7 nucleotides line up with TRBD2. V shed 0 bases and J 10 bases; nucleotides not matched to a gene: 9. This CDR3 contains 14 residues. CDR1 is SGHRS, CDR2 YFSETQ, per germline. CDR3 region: CASSLGGAGVDQYF. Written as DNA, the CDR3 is TGCGCCAGCAGCTTGGGAGGGGCGGGAGTGGACCAGTACTTC.

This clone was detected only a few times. The CDR3 DNA is TGTGCCACCAGCATGGGCAGGGCCAATGAGCAGTTCTTC. It encodes CATSMGRANEQFF. The gene calls are TRBV15 and TRBJ2-1; D may be TRBD1 (5 bases). Germline CDR1 reads LNHNV; CDR2 reads YYDKDF (reference sequence). The length of the CDR3 is 13 residues. V lost 4 bases, J lost 6 bases, and 10 bases lay in between.

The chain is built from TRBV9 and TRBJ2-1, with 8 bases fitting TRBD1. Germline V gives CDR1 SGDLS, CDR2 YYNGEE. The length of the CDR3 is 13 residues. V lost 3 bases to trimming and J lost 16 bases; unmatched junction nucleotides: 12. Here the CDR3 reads CASSASPGQDQFF. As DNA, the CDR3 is TGTGCCAGCAGCGCGAGCCCGGGACAGGATCAATTCTTC. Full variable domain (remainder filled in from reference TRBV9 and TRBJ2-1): DSGVTQTPKHLITATGQRVTLRCSPRSGDLSVYWYQQSLDQGLQFLIQYYNGEERAKGNILERFSAQQFPDLHSELNLSSLELGDSALYFCASSASPGQDQFFGPGTRLTVL.

The CDR3 protein is CASSVTSGGTGELFF. The CDR3 DNA reads TGTGCCAGCAGCGTGACTAGCGGGGGGACCGGGGAGCTGTTTTTT. J is TRBJ2-2 and V is TRBV9; TRBD2 matches 13 bases. Germline CDR1 reads SGDLS; CDR2 reads YYNGEE. The V gene end was trimmed by 2 bases and the J gene end by 5 bases; junction bases not matched to a gene: 0. This CDR3 comprises 15 residues.

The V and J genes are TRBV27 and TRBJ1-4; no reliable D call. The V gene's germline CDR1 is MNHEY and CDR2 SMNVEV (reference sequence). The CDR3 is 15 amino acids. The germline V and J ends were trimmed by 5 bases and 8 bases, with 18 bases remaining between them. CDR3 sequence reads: CASSPRPFLREKLFF. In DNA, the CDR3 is TGTGCCAGCAGTCCGAGGCCCTTCTTAAGGGAAAAACTGTTTTTT.

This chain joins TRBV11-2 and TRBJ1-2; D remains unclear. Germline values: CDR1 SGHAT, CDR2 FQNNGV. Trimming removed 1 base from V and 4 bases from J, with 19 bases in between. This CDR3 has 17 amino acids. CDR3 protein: CASSLGGRVENFYGYTF. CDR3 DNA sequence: TGTGCCAGCAGCTTAGGTGGGAGGGTGGAGAACTTCTATGGCTACACCTTC.

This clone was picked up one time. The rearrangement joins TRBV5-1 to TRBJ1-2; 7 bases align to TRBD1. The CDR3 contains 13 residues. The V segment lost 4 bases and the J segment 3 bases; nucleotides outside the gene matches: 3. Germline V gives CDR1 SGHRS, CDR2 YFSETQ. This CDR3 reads CASSMQGDYGYTF. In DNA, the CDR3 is TGCGCCAGCAGCATGCAGGGGGACTATGGCTACACCTTC.

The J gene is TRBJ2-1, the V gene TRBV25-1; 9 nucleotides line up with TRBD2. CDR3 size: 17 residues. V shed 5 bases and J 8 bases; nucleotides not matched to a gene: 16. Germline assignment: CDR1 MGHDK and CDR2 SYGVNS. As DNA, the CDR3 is TGTGCCAGCAGTCCCTCCTTGGGTAGCGGGAGAGGGGATGAGCAGTTCTTC. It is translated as CASSPSLGSGRGDEQFF.

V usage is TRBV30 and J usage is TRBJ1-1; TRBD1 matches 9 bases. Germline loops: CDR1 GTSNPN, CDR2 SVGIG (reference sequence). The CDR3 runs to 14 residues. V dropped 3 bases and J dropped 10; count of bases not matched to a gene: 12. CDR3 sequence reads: CAWRAPGTGRPAFF. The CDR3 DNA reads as TGTGCCTGGAGGGCCCCGGGGACAGGGAGGCCAGCTTTCTTT.

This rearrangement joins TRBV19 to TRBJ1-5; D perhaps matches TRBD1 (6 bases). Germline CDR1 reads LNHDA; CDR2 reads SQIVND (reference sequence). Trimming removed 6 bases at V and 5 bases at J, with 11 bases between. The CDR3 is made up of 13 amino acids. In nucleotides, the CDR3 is TGTGCCAGTAGGAACAGGGATTATCAGCCCCAGCATTTT. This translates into CASRNRDYQPQHF.